These 11 T cell receptor beta chains share one sample of origin, sequenced in a study of beta chain features in type 1 diabetes. Of the isolated RNA, all was reverse transcribed, and so the sequenced material was expressed TCRB transcripts. Produced via immunoSEQ multiplex PCR; TCRdb's table is partial and in-frame only. The sample yields 500,000 to 700,000 clones, around a sixth seen once. Source material: naive CD4+ T cells from blood. The receptors stem from a man younger than 35 in good health.

The V call is TRBV6-1, the J call TRBJ1-2; D gene unclear. V shed 7 bases and J shed 5 bases, with 11 bases lying between them. The CDR3 extends over 12 amino acids. Germline values: CDR1 MNHNS, CDR2 SASEGT. The DNA for the CDR3 is TGTGCCAGCACCCTGAAACCATATGGCTACACCTTC. It translates to CASTLKPYGYTF.

This clone occurred a few times. V is TRBV7-6 and J is TRBJ2-5; weak D call: TRBD2 (6 bases). CDR3 length: 16 amino acids. Between the trimmed V and J ends, which lost 1 base and 4 bases, there was a span of 16 bases. The germline CDR1 and CDR2 sequences are SGHVS and FNYEAQ. CDR3 nucleotides: TGTGCCAGCAGCTTAGGGATTGGGGGAGGTGGAGAGACCCAGTACTTC. It translates to CASSLGIGGGGETQYF.

About this clone: Additional DNA sequences in this sample encode the identical CDR3. The chain couples TRBV28 to TRBJ1-2; no definite D call. The CDR3 covers 13 residues. Trimming removed 5 bases at V and 6 bases at J, with 13 bases between. CDR1 and CDR2 from the germline V gene are MDHEN and SYDVKM. The CDR3 nucleotides read TGTGCCAGCAGTCTCAGACCCGGGAATGGCTACACCTTC. Residues: CASSLRPGNGYTF.

V usage is TRBV7-2 and J usage is TRBJ2-7, with 9 bases matching TRBD2. V trimming: 8 bases; J trimming: 2 bases; junction bases outside the gene matches: 7. Looked up from germline, CDR1 is SGHTA and CDR2 is FQGNSA. CDR3 length equals 14 residues. The CDR3 loop is CASASQRGAYEQYF. In DNA form, the CDR3 reads TGTGCCAGCGCCTCCCAGCGGGGGGCCTACGAGCAGTACTTC.

This chain uses TRBV7-8 with TRBJ1-4; D is possibly TRBD1 (5 bases). Trimming cost V 4 bases and J 7 bases, with 19 bases left between them. Germline V lookup: CDR1 SGHVS, CDR2 FQNEAQ. This CDR3 is 16 amino acids long. The CDR3 coding sequence is TGTGCCAGCAGCTCAGGGAGGGTACAGGCGGTTGAAAAACTGTTTTTT. Translating it yields CASSSGRVQAVEKLFF.

There are a few counts of this clone. The chain joins TRBV10-3 to TRBJ2-1; 10 nucleotides align to TRBD2. The length of the CDR3 is 17 residues. Germline CDR1 reads ENHRY; CDR2 reads SYGVKD. V lost 3 bases to trimming and J lost 7 bases; unmatched junction nucleotides: 12. In DNA, the CDR3 is TGTGCCATCAGTGAAGTTTTAGCAGCGGGGGGGAGGAATGAGCAGTTCTTC. It specifies CAISEVLAAGGRNEQFF.

This clone was picked up a small number of times. The V call is TRBV28, the J call TRBJ2-5; no clear D gene. The germline V gene encodes CDR1 MDHEN and CDR2 SYDVKM. V was trimmed by 1 base and J by 5 bases, leaving 5 bases between them. The CDR3 runs 12 residues. CDR3 DNA: TGTGCCAGCAGTTTATCACTGGAGACCCAGTACTTC. As protein: CASSLSLETQYF. Supplemented by reference TRBV28 and TRBJ2-5, the full variable domain reads DVKVTQSSRYLVKRTGEKVFLECVQDMDHENMFWYRQDPGLGLRLIYFSYDVKMKEKGDIPEGYSVSREKKERFSLILESASTNQTSMYLCASSLSLETQYFGPGTRLLVL.

Only a few counts were recorded for this clone. The sample contains more than one DNA sequence encoding this CDR3. DNA for the CDR3: TGTGCCAGCAGTGAGGGGGGGGCCGGGGAGACCCAGTACTTC. As protein: CASSEGGAGETQYF. V gene TRBV25-1 combines with J gene TRBJ2-5; TRBD2 might be the D (7 bases). The CDR3 totals 14 residues. CDR1 and CDR2 (germline): MGHDK, SYGVNS. Deletions cut 3 bases from V and 5 bases from J, with 13 bases between.

The chain carries TRBV30 and TRBJ2-7; the D is unclear. Deletions cut 2 bases from V and 6 bases from J, with 11 bases between. Germline V gives CDR1 GTSNPN, CDR2 SVGIG (reference sequence). The CDR3 loop spans 12 amino acids. The CDR3 DNA is TGTGCCTGGAGTCCTTCGGTTCCCGAGCAGTACTTC. Its translation: CAWSPSVPEQYF.

The chain employs TRBV27 and TRBJ2-2, with 8 bases lining up with TRBD2. V lost 3 bases and J lost 3; bases outside the gene matches: 6. The CDR3 consists of 16 residues. CDR1 MNHEY and CDR2 SMNVEV come from the germline V gene (reference sequence). The CDR3 DNA follows: TGTGCCAGCAGTTTCTCGGGACTAGTGGACACCGGGGAGCTGTTTTTT. This codes for CASSFSGLVDTGELFF.

The V gene is TRBV19, the J gene TRBJ1-5; the D gene is possibly TRBD1 (5 bases). Trimming cost V 6 bases and J 4 bases, with 10 bases left between them. Germline assignment: CDR1 LNHDA and CDR2 SQIVND (reference sequence). The CDR3 loop spans 13 amino acids. The CDR3 DNA is TGTGCCAGTAGGAAGCGGGGGAATCAGCCCCAGCATTTT. It is translated as CASRKRGNQPQHF.